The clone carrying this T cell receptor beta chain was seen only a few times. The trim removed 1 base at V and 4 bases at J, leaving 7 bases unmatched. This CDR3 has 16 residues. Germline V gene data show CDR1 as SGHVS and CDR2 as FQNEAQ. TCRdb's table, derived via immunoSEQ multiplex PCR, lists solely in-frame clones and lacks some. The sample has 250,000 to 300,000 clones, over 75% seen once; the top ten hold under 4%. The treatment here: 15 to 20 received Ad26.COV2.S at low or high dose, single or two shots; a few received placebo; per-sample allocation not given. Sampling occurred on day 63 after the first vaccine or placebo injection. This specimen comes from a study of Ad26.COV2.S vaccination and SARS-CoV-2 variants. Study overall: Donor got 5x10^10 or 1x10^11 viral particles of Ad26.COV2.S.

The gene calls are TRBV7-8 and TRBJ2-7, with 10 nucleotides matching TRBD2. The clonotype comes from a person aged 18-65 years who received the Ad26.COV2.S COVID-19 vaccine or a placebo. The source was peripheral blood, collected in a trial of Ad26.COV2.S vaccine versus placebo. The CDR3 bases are TGTGCCAGCAGCTTAGGTCGGGGACTAGCGACTTACGAGCAGTACTTC. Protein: CASSLGRGLATYEQYF.